The rows below give T cell receptor beta chains drawn from one sample of a study of blood T cells in healthy people across ages. TCRdb ran MiXCR on the 5' RACE reads and lists one entry per CDR3 protein. The sample includes about 720,000 distinct CDR3 sequences, 20% to 25% seen only once; the top ten take 20% to 25%. The sample comprised blood. The source of these receptors is an older man in good health. CDR3s include the opening cysteine and the closing phenylalanine or tryptophan. D genes are given only for firm matches. Rows may omit the clone size; those that give it use once, few, many or a size class.

v_call,d_call,j_call,clone_size,cdr3_length,cdr3_aa,cdr3_nt
TRBV30,TRBD2,TRBJ2-1,few,13,CAWRSRGGNEQFF,TGTGCCTGGAGGTCCCGGGGGGGCAATGAGCAGTTCTTC
TRBV7-2,TRBD1,TRBJ2-1,few,15,CASSLEGALYNEQFF,TGTGCCAGCAGCTTAGAGGGGGCTCTTTACAATGAGCAGTTCTTC
TRBV28,NA,TRBJ1-4,NA,16,CASSLFGTATNEKLFF,TGTGCCAGCAGTTTATTCGGTACTGCAACTAATGAAAAACTGTTTTTT
TRBV11-2,TRBD2,TRBJ2-5,few,15,CASSWGTSGQETQYF,TGTGCCAGCAGCTGGGGGACTAGCGGACAAGAGACCCAGTACTTC
TRBV28,NA,TRBJ2-7,NA,19,CASSSSFPGIDRSQGEQYF,TGTGCCAGCAGTTCCTCGTTTCCGGGCATCGACAGAAGTCAAGGAGAGCAGTACTTC
TRBV5-1,NA,TRBJ2-2,few,15,CASSLDGPDTGELFF,TGCGCCAGCAGCTTAGATGGACCGGACACCGGGGAGCTGTTTTTT
TRBV5-1,NA,TRBJ1-1,once,14,CASSGGQSNTEAFF,TGCGCCAGCAGCGGTGGACAGTCGAACACTGAAGCTTTCTTT
TRBV28,NA,TRBJ2-7,NA,14,CASSFPGWSYEQYF,TGTGCCAGCAGTTTCCCCGGATGGTCCTACGAGCAGTACTTC
TRBV5-1,TRBD1,TRBJ2-3,few,14,CASTDTGGTDTQYF,TGCGCCAGCACTGATACAGGGGGCACAGATACGCAGTATTTT
TRBV12-3/TRBV12-4,NA,TRBJ2-3,NA,17,CASSLARGRVRTDVEYF,TGTGCCAGCAGTTTAGCTAGGGGGAGGGTGAGAACAGATGTGGAGTATTTT
TRBV5-1,NA,TRBJ1-1,few,14,CASGAQGLNTEAFF,TGCGCCAGCGGCGCACAGGGATTGAACACTGAAGCTTTCTTT
TRBV7-9,TRBD2,TRBJ2-1,NA,18,CASSSGLAGDKVIDEQFF,TGTGCCAGCAGCTCAGGACTAGCGGGAGATAAAGTTATCGATGAGCAGTTCTTC
TRBV13,NA,TRBJ2-3,few,18,CASSAPGPGLKATDTQYF,TGTGCCAGCAGCGCACCGGGACCAGGGCTGAAAGCCACAGATACGCAGTATTTT
TRBV6-1,NA,TRBJ1-5,NA,14,CASSQDRTNQPQHF,TGTGCCAGCAGTCAAGACAGAACTAATCAGCCCCAGCATTTT